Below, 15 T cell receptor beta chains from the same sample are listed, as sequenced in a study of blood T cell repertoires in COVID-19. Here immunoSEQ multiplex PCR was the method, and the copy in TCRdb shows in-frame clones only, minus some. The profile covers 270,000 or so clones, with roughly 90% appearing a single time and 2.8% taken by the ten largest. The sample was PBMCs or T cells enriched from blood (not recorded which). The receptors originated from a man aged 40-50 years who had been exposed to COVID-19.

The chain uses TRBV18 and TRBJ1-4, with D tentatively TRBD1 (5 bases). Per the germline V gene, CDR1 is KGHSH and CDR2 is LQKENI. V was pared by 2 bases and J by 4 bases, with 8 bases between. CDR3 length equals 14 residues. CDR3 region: CASSPTTVNEKLFF. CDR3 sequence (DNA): TGTGCCAGCTCACCAACGACAGTTAATGAAAAACTGTTTTTT.

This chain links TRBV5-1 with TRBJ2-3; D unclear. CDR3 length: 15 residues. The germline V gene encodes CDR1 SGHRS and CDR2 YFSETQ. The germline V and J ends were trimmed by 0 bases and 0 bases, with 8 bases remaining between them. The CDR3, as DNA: TGCGCCAGCAGCTTGGACGGGTCTAGCACAGATACGCAGTATTTT. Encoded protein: CASSLDGSSTDTQYF. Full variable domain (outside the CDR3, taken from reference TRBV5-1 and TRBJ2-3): KAGVTQTPRYLIKTRGQQVTLSCSPISGHRSVSWYQQTPGQGLQFLFEYFSETQRNKGNFPGRFSGRQFSNSRSEMNVSTLELGDSALYLCASSLDGSSTDTQYFGPGTRLTVL.

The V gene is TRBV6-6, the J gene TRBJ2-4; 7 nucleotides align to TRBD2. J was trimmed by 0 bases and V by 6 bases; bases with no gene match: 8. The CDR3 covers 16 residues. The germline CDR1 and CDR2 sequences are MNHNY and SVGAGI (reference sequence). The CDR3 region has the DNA TGTGCCAGCAGCACCGGGACTATCTTAGCCAAAAACATTCAGTACTTC. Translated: CASSTGTILAKNIQYF.

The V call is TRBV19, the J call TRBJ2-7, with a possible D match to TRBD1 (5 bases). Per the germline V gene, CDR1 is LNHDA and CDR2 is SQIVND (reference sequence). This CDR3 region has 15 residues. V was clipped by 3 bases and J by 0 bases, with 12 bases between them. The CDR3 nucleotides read TGTGCCAGTAGTATTCAGGGCAGGAGCTCCTACGAGCAGTACTTC. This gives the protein CASSIQGRSSYEQYF.

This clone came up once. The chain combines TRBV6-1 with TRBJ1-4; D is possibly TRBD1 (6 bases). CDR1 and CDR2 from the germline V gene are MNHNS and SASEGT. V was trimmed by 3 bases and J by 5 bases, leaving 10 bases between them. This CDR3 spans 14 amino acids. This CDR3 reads CASSEDRVNEKLFF. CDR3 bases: TGTGCCAGCAGTGAGGACAGAGTAAATGAAAAACTGTTTTTT.

This CDR3 reads CASSPSAGANNSPLHF. The CDR3 bases are TGTGCCAGCAGCCCTTCTGCGGGGGCAAATAATTCACCCCTCCACTTT. The rearrangement joins TRBV14 to TRBJ1-6; maybe TRBD1 (6 bases). V lost 4 bases, J lost 5 bases, and 15 bases lay in between. Germline loops: CDR1 SGHDN, CDR2 FVKESK. This CDR3 contains 16 residues.

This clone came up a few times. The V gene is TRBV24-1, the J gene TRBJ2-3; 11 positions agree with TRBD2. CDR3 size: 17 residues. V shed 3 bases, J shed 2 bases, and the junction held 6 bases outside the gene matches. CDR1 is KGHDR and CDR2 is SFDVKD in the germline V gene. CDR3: CATSDRGTSGYTDTQYF. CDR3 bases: TGTGCCACCAGTGATCGGGGGACTAGCGGCTACACAGATACGCAGTATTTT.

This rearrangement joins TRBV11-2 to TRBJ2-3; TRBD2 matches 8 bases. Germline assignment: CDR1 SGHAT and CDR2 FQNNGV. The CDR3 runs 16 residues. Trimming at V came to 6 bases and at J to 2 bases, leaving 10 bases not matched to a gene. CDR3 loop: CASRRTSGRDTDTQYF. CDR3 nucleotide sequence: TGTGCCAGCAGGCGAACTAGCGGAAGAGACACAGATACGCAGTATTTT.

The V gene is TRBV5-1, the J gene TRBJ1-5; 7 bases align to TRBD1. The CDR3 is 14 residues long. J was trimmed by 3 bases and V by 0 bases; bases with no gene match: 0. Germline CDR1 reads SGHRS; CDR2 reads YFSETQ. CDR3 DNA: TGCGCCAGCAGCTTGGAGGGGGCCAATCAGCCCCAGCATTTT. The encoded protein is CASSLEGANQPQHF.

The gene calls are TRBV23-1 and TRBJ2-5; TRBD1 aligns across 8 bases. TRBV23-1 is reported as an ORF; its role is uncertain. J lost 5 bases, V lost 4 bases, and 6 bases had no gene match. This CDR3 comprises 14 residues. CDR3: CASSPLRDRETQYF. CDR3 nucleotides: TGCGCCAGCAGTCCCCTCCGGGACAGGGAGACCCAGTACTTC.

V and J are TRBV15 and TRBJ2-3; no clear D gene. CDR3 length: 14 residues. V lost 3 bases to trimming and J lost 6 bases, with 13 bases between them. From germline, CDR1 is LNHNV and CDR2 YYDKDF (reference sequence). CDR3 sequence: CATSSPGLKDTQYF. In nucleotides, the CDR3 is TGTGCCACCAGCAGCCCCGGTTTGAAGGATACGCAGTATTTT. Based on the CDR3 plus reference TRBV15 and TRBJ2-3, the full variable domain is DAMVIQNPRYQVTQFGKPVTLSCSQTLNHNVMYWYQQKSSQAPKLLFHYYDKDFNNEADTPDNFQSRRPNTSFCFLDIRSPGLGDTAMYLCATSSPGLKDTQYFGPGTRLTVL.

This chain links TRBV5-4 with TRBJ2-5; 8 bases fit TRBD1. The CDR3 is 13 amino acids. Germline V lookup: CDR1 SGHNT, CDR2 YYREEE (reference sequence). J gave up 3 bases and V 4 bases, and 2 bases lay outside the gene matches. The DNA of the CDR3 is TGTGCCAGCAGCGGGGGACAGGAAGAGACCCAGTACTTC. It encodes CASSGGQEETQYF.

CDR3: CASSVAIWGAEMNTEAFF. CDR3 in DNA: TGTGCCAGCAGCGTAGCAATTTGGGGAGCGGAGATGAACACTGAAGCTTTCTTT. The chain uses TRBV9 and TRBJ1-1; no clear D. The CDR3 runs to 18 residues. The V gene's germline CDR1 is SGDLS and CDR2 YYNGEE. V lost 0 bases to trimming and J lost 0 bases, with 18 bases between them.

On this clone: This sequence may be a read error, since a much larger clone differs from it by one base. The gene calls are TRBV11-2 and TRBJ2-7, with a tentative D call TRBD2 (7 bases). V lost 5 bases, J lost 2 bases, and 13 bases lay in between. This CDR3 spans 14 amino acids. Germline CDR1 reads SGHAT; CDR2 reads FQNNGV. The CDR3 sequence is CASSPGGGTYEQYF. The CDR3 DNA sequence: TGTGCCAGCAGCCCGGGGGGCGGAACCTACGAGCAGTACTTC.

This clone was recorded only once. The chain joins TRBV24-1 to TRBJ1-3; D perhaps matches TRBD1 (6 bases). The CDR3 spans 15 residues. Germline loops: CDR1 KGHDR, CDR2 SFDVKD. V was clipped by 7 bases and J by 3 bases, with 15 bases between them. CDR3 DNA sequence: TGTGCCACCAGCCTGATGGGGGCTTATGGAAACACCATATATTTT. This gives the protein CATSLMGAYGNTIYF.